Below, one TCR beta chain is given with its context. This entry comes from a study of PD-1 blockade in mismatch repair-deficient tumors. Sequenced by immunoSEQ multiplex PCR; TCRdb stores in-frame clones only, minus some. The sample lists roughly 130,000 clones; 85% to 90% were seen once. Trimming cost V 0 bases and J 6 bases; bases outside gene matches: 10. The CDR3 runs to 17 residues. Germline values: CDR1 SGHVS, CDR2 FQNEAQ. Mismatch repair deficiency was confirmed in all patients, by PCR or immunohistochemistry. TCR sequencing covered a few patients who responded to pembrolizumab. The receptor was derived from an adult with mismatch repair-deficient cancer. The rearrangement links TRBV7-8 to TRBJ1-5, with 8 positions matching TRBD1. The sample in question was peripheral blood, obtained roughly 70 weeks after starting pembrolizumab. The CDR3 here is CASSLARQTGASQPQHF. Written as DNA, the CDR3 is TGTGCCAGCAGCTTAGCGCGTCAGACAGGGGCCTCTCAGCCCCAGCATTTT.